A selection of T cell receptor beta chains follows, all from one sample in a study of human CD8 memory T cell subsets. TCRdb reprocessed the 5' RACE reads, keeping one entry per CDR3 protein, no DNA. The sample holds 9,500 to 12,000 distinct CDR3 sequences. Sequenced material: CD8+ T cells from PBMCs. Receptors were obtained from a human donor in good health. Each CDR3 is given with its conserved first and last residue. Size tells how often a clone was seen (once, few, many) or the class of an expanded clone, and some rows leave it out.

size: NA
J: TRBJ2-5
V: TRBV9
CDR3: CASSRGTSLGNQETQYF

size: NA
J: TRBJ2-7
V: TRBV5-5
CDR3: CASSLATGQYEQYF

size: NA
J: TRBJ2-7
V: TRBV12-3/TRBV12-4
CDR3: CASSLWGGAYEQYF

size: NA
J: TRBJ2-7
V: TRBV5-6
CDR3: CASSARGRFYEQYF

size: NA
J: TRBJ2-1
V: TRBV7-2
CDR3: CASSLVTNEQFF

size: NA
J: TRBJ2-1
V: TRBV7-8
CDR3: CASSLEQLTRDEQFF

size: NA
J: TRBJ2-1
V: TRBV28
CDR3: CASSRKTSGIGNEQFF

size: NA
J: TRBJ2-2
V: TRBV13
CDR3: CASSPPIRYRGTGELFF

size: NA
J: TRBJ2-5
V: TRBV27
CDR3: CASSFGGKTQYF

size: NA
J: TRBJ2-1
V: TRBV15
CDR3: CATSRDTYSLVEQFF

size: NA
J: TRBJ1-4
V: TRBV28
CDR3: CASTPAVREKLFF

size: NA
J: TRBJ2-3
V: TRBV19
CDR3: CASKDARDSTDTQYF

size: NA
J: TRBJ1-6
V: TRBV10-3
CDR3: CAISESQSSYNSPLHF

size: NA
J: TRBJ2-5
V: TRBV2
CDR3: CASSEALAMGGETQYF

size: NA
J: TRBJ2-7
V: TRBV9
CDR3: CASSPRGDYEQYF

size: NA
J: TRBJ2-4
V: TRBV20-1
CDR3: CSASGGTDPGNIQYF

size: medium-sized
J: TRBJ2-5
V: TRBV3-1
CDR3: CASSPGLQYQETQYF

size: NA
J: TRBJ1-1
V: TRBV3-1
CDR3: CASSQSSNTEAFF

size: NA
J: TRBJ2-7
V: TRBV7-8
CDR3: CASSFRDEQYF

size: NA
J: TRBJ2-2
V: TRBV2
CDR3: CARGRQIANTGELFF

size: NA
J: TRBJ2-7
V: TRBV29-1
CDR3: CSVEDRGSSYEQYF

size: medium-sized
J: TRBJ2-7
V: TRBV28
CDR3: CASSPPGSSGTAAYEQYF

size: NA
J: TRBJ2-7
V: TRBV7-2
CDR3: CASSWRAAYEQYF

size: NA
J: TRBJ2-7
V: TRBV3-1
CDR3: CASSQDSGYEQYF

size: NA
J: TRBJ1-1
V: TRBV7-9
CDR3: CASSTYRAEAFF

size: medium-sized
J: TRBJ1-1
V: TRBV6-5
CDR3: CASLTRGNTEAFF

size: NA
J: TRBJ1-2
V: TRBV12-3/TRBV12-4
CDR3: CASSFDSNYGYTF

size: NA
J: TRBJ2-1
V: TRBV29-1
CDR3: CSVEFSGAGNEQFF

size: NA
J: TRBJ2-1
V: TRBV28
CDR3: CASSYRDRVHNEQFF

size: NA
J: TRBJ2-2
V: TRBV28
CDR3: CASNGQGRGGELFF

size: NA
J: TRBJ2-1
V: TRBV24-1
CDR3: CATEAGTYNEQFF

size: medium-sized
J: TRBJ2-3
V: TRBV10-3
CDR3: CAISESIRGTGTDTQYF

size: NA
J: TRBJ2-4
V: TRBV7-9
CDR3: CASSSRDPQSKNIQYF

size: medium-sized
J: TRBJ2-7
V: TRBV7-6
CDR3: CASSPRGPYEQYF

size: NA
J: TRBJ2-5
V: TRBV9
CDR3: CASSPRDFQETQYF

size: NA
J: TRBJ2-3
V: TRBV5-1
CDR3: CASSLEGGTDTQYF

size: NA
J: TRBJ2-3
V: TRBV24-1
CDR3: CATSGIGTGTDTQYF

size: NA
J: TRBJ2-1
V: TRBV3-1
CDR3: CASSQTGRRNEQFF

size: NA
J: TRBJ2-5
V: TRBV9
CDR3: CASSEHPGLGETQYF

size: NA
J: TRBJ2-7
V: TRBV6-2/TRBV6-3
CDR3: CASRPTGADFSYEQYF

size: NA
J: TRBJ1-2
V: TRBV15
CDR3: CATSRDDGDGYTF